The clone carrying this TCR beta chain was counted a few times. Its specificity is unknown. Unique molecular identifiers featured in how the TCRbeta library was prepared. TCRdb independently ran MiXCR on the PCR reads; one entry per CDR3 protein. Of some 440,000 distinct CDR3 sequences listed, 16% are singletons. This sample stems from a study of T-cell reconstitution after alpha-beta-depleted transplantation in children. Overall study results and limits: Several patients had high TCRbeta diversity at day 60; it came from surviving recipient T cells and thymic progenitors. Expanded graft clones, several hundred of them, were reportedly the source of alpha-beta T cells about two months after transplant.

Between the trimmed V and J ends, which lost 1 base and 1 base, there was a span of 11 bases. CDR3 length: 15 amino acids. Germline CDR1 SGHDT, CDR2 YYEEEE. This specimen consisted of PBMCs, mostly from graft donor cells, obtained 360 days after TCRalphabeta/CD19-depleted stem cell transplant. This clonotype was obtained from a boy under two years old who had a stem cell transplant for Wiskott-Aldrich syndrome, so the T cells may come from the graft donor. This chain links TRBV5-6 with TRBJ1-1; D call uncertain. In DNA form, the CDR3 reads TGTGCCAGCAGCTTGCCGGTGACGGCGAACACTGAAGCTTTCTTT. As protein: CASSLPVTANTEAFF.